This record concerns one T cell receptor (beta chain) sequence. Its target is not known. The method was immunoSEQ multiplex PCR; TCRdb's version includes in-frame clones alone and lacks a portion of them. The table records around 23,000 clones, about 70% of them present only once. The data are from a study of vaccination effects on CD4 cells after COVID-19. CDR3 length equals 16 residues. CDR1 and CDR2 (germline): MNHNS, SASEGT. Trimming cost V 6 bases and J 5 bases; bases outside gene matches: 6. Antigen-specific CD4+ T cells expanded by the ViraFEST assay with viral peptide pools were then sequenced. After around nine days in culture, the CD4+ T cells were isolated. The vaccine recipients had no prior SARS-CoV-2 infection, with negative nucleocapsid antibodies.

This sequence was found in a human donor who received a COVID-19 vaccine. The genes are TRBV6-1 and TRBJ2-2; 13 positions agree with TRBD2. This specimen was CD4+ T cells from PBMCs cultured with HCoV-NL63 spike peptides, taken before COVID-19 vaccination. CDR3 region: CASRELAGGGTGELFF. CDR3 bases: TGTGCCAGCAGGGAACTAGCGGGAGGGGGGACCGGGGAGCTGTTTTTT.